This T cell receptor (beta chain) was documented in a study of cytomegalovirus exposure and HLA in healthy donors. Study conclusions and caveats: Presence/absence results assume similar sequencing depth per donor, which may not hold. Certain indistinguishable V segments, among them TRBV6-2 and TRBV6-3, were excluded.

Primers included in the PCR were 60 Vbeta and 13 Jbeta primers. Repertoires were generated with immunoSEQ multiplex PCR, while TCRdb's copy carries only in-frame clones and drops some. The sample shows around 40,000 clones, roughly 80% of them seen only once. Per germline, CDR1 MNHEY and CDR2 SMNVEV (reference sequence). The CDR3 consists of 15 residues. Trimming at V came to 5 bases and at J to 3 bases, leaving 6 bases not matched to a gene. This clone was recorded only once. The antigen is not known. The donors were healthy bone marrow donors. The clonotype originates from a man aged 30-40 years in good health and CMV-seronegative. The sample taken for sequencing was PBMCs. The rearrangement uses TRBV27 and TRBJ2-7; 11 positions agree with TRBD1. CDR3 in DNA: TGTGCCAGCAGTCCCCTCGGGACAGGGGGCTACGAGCAGTACTTC. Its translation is CASSPLGTGGYEQYF.